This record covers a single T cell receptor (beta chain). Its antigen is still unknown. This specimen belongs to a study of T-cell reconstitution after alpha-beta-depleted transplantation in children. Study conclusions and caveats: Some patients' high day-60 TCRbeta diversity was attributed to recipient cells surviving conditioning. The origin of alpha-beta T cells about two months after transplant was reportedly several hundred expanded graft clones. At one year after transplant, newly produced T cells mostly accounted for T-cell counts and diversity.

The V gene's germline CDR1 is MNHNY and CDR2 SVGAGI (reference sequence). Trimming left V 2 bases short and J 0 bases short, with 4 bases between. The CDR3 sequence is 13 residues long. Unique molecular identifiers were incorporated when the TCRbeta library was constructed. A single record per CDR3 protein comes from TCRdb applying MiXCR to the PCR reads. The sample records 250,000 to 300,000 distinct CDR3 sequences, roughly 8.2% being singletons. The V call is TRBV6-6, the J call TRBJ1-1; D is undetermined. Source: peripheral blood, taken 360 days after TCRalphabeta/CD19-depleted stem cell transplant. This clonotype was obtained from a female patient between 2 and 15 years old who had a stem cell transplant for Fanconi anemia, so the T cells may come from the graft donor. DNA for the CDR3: TGTGCCAGCAGTTACGAGTTGAACACTGAAGCTTTCTTT. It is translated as CASSYELNTEAFF.